The clone carrying this TCR beta chain is labeled as medium-sized. Its specificity is unknown. This specimen belongs to a study of breast tumors, draining lymph nodes, adjacent tissues. Axillary draining lymph nodes of breast cancer patients supplied the node samples. From the multiplex PCR reads, TCRdb called clonotypes with MiXCR, one entry per CDR3 protein. This sample has tens of thousands of distinct CDR3 sequences; approximately 28% occur once, and the top ten carry more than 8%. Trimming left V 9 bases short and J 8 bases short, with 12 bases between. CDR3 length equals 11 residues. Germline V gene sequence: CDR1 SGDLS, CDR2 YYNGEE. General study points: Tumor T cell lymph node origin was a supported hypothesis, not proven. The data were judged consistent with most tumor T cells coming from lymph node and expanding in tumor.

The TCR was taken from a female donor with breast cancer. Some clones in this sample may be carry-over from other donors' samples. The sequenced material came from axillary lymph node tissue. The chain employs TRBV9 and TRBJ2-1; D is unresolved. The CDR3: CANLSSHEQFF. As DNA, the CDR3 is TGTGCCAACCTGTCGTCGCATGAGCAGTTCTTC.